This entry describes one T cell receptor (beta chain). Its antigen remains unidentified. This sample was included in a study of Ad26.COV2.S vaccination and SARS-CoV-2 variants. Study observations and caveats: Recipients of vaccine and of placebo showed similar breadth of their non-spike TCR repertoires.

The V and J ends lost 8 bases and 4 bases respectively, with 16 bases between them. Germline V gives CDR1 SNHLY, CDR2 FYNNEI. This CDR3 contains 14 residues. As to treatment: around 19 received Ad26.COV2.S at low or high dose, single or two shots; roughly 5 received placebo; per-sample allocation not given. Samples analyzed were those drawn on day 63 after the first vaccine or placebo injection. The assay was immunoSEQ multiplex PCR, and TCRdb's table has in-frame clones only and misses some. The sample shows about 680,000 clones, roughly 90% of them seen only once. The sample consisted of peripheral blood, taken in a trial of Ad26.COV2.S vaccine versus placebo. The receptor's source is a person between 18 and 65 years old who received the Ad26.COV2.S COVID-19 vaccine or a placebo. The V and J genes are TRBV2 and TRBJ2-3, with no clear D. Written as DNA, the CDR3 is TGTGCCAGCCCGGCACGGAGAGCCGCAGATACGCAGTATTTT. It translates to CASPARRAADTQYF.